These T cell receptor beta chains were read from a single sample in a study of CD8+ T cells in alopecia areata. Method: immunoSEQ multiplex PCR; TCRdb's copy keeps in-frame clones and lacks some. The table includes about 82,000 clones, just over 50% detected once. Sequencing input: NKG2D-high CD8+ T cells sorted from blood. The origin of the receptors is a human donor with alopecia areata. CDR3s include the opening cysteine and the closing phenylalanine or tryptophan. The D gene is left open where the match is weak. Size values are once, few and many counts, or a class for expanded clones, and some rows have none.

J gene: TRBJ2-5
clone size: -
V gene: TRBV7-9
D gene: TRBD2
CDR3 protein: CASSPLAELQETQYF
CDR3 DNA: TGTGCCAGCAGCCCGCTAGCGGAGCTACAAGAGACCCAGTACTTC

J gene: TRBJ2-1
clone size: few
V gene: TRBV28
D gene: -
CDR3 protein: CASIPEANNEQFF
CDR3 DNA: TGTGCCAGCATACCTGAGGCCAACAATGAGCAGTTCTTC

J gene: TRBJ2-7
clone size: -
V gene: TRBV4-1
D gene: TRBD1
CDR3 protein: CASSQGQGFAYEQYF
CDR3 DNA: TGCGCCAGCAGCCAAGGACAGGGATTCGCCTACGAGCAGTACTTC

J gene: TRBJ2-5
clone size: few
V gene: TRBV28
D gene: -
CDR3 protein: CASSLSGLGETQYF
CDR3 DNA: TGTGCCAGCAGTTTATCGGGGCTCGGGGAGACCCAGTACTTC

J gene: TRBJ2-3
clone size: few
V gene: TRBV5-4
D gene: -
CDR3 protein: CASSLFPGGTDTQYF
CDR3 DNA: TGTGCCAGCAGCTTGTTCCCAGGGGGCACAGATACGCAGTATTTT

J gene: TRBJ2-7
clone size: -
V gene: TRBV4-1
D gene: -
CDR3 protein: CASSQVGDSEQYF
CDR3 DNA: TGCGCCAGCAGCCAAGTAGGCGACTCCGAGCAGTACTTC

J gene: TRBJ2-7
clone size: -
V gene: TRBV28
D gene: -
CDR3 protein: CASSPLDTSYEQYF
CDR3 DNA: TGTGCCAGCAGCCCTCTGGACACTTCCTACGAGCAGTACTTC

J gene: TRBJ2-7
clone size: few
V gene: TRBV4-1
D gene: -
CDR3 protein: CASSQVPGEQYF
CDR3 DNA: TGCGCCAGCAGCCAAGTGCCCGGGGAGCAGTACTTC

J gene: TRBJ2-1
clone size: -
V gene: TRBV7-9
D gene: -
CDR3 protein: CASSLGFDEQFF
CDR3 DNA: TGTGCCAGCAGCTTGGGGTTCGATGAGCAGTTCTTC

J gene: TRBJ2-2
clone size: -
V gene: TRBV29-1
D gene: -
CDR3 protein: CSVEKWEADTGELFF
CDR3 DNA: TGCAGCGTTGAAAAGTGGGAGGCGGACACCGGGGAGCTGTTTTTT

J gene: TRBJ1-1
clone size: -
V gene: TRBV6-5
D gene: -
CDR3 protein: CASSYSVEGTTEAFF
CDR3 DNA: TGTGCCAGCAGTTACTCAGTGGAGGGAACCACTGAAGCTTTCTTT

J gene: TRBJ1-1
clone size: few
V gene: TRBV7-9
D gene: -
CDR3 protein: CASSLGPSEAFF
CDR3 DNA: TGTGCCAGCAGCTTAGGACCGAGTGAAGCTTTCTTT

J gene: TRBJ2-7
clone size: few
V gene: TRBV2
D gene: -
CDR3 protein: CASSDRSYEQYF
CDR3 DNA: TGTGCCAGCAGTGATCGGAGCTACGAGCAGTACTTC

J gene: TRBJ1-4
clone size: few
V gene: TRBV30
D gene: -
CDR3 protein: CAWSNEKLFF
CDR3 DNA: TGTGCCTGGAGTAATGAAAAACTGTTTTTT

J gene: TRBJ1-2
clone size: -
V gene: TRBV13
D gene: -
CDR3 protein: CASSTLSGSYGYTF
CDR3 DNA: TGTGCCAGCAGCACGCTTTCGGGGAGCTATGGCTACACCTTC

J gene: TRBJ1-1
clone size: once
V gene: TRBV30
D gene: -
CDR3 protein: CAWGGDEAFF
CDR3 DNA: TGTGCCTGGGGGGGGGATGAAGCTTTCTTT

J gene: TRBJ2-3
clone size: few
V gene: TRBV29-1
D gene: TRBD2
CDR3 protein: CSALGGGAGVVDTQYF
CDR3 DNA: TGCAGCGCCCTAGGCGGGGGAGCGGGAGTGGTAGATACGCAGTATTTT

J gene: TRBJ2-5
clone size: -
V gene: TRBV6-5
D gene: TRBD1
CDR3 protein: CASSGDREETQYF
CDR3 DNA: TGTGCCAGCAGTGGGGACAGGGAGGAGACCCAGTACTTC

J gene: TRBJ2-3
clone size: -
V gene: TRBV28
D gene: -
CDR3 protein: CASSLLSGSTDTQYF
CDR3 DNA: TGTGCCAGCAGTTTACTTAGCGGAAGCACAGATACGCAGTATTTT

J gene: TRBJ1-5
clone size: -
V gene: TRBV4-1
D gene: -
CDR3 protein: CASSQVGEQPQHF
CDR3 DNA: TGCGCCAGCAGCCAAGTTGGGGAACAGCCCCAGCATTTT